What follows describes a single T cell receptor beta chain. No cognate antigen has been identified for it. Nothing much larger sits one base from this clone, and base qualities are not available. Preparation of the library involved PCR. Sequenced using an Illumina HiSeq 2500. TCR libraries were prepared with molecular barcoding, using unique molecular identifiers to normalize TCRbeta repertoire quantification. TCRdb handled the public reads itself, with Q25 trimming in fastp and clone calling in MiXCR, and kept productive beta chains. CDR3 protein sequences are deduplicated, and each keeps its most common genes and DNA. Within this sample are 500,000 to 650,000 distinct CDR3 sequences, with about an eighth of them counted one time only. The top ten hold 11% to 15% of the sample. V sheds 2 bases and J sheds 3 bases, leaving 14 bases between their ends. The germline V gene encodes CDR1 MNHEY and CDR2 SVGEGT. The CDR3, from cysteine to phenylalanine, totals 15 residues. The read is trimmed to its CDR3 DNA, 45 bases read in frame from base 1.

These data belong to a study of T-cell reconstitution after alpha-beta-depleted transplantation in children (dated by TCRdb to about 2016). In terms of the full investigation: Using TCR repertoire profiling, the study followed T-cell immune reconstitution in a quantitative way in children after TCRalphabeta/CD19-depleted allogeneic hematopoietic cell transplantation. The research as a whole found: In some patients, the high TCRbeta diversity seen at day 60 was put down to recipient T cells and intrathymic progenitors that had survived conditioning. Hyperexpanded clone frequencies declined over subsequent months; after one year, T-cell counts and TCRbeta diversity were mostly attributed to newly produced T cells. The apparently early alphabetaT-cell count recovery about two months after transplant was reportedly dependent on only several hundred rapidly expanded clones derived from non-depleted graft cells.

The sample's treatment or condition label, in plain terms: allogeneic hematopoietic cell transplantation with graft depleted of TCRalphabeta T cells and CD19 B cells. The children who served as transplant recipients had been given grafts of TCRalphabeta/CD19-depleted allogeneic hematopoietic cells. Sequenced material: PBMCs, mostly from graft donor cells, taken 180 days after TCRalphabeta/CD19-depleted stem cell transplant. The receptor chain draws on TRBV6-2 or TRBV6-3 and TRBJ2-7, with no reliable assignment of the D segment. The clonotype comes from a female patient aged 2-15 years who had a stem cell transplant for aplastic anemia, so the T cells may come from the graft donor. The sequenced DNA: TGTGCCAGCAGTTACAAGGGAACGGCGCACTACGAGCAGTACTTC. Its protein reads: CASSYKGTAHYEQYF.